The subject of this entry is one TCR beta chain. An amount of RNA that ranged from about 0.45 to 1 ug was reverse transcribed with random hexamers. TCRdb ran MiXCR on the immunoSEQ multiplex PCR reads and lists one entry per CDR3 protein. This table has some 180,000 distinct CDR3 sequences, roughly 94% appearing once. In contrast to the negatively isolated CD8+ and CD4+ T cells, TEMRA cells were FACS-enriched. The CDR3 totals 16 residues. V was cut by 0 bases and J by 4 bases, with 18 bases left in between. Germline CDR1 DFQATT, CDR2 SNEGSKA (reference sequence). The data derive from a study of CD8 T cells in Susac syndrome. Study context: Clinically active disease was present in 5 or 6 of the sequenced Susac syndrome patients. Roughly 8 of these patients were in remission.

The sequencing sample was made of CD4+ T cells from PBMCs. V and J are TRBV20-1 and TRBJ1-2; D is undetermined. The source is a human donor with Susac syndrome. CDR3 DNA sequence: TGCAGTGCTAGAGATATTTGGGAGGGAAAGAGCTATGGCTACACCTTC. It specifies CSARDIWEGKSYGYTF.